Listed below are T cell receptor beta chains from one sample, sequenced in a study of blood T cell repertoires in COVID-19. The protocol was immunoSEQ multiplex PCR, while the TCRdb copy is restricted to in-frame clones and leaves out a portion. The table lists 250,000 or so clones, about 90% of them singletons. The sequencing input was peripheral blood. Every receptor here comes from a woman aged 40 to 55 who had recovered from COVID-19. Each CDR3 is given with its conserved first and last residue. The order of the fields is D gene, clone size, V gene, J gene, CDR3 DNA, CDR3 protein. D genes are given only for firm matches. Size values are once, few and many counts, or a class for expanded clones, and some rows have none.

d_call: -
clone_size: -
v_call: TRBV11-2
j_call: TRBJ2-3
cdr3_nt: TGTGCCAGCAGGCCAGGCACAGATACGCAGTATTTT
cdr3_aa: CASRPGTDTQYF

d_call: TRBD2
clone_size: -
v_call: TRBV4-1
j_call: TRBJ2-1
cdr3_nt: TGCGCCAGCAGCCAGGCCACTAGCGGGGGGGCCTTTAATGAGCAGTTCTTC
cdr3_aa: CASSQATSGGAFNEQFF

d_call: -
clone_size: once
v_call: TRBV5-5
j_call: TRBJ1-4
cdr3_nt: TGTGCCAGCAGCCGAGGGAGGGCTAATGAAAAACTGTTTTTT
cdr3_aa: CASSRGRANEKLFF

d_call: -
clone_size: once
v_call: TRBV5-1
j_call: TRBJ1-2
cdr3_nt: TGCGCCAGCAGCCGCGGGGGCTCACTGACGATTAACTATGGCTACACCTTC
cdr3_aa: CASSRGGSLTINYGYTF

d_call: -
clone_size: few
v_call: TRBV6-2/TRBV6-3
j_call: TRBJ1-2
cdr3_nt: TGTGCCAGCAGCCAGACAGGCGACTATGGCTACACCTTC
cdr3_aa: CASSQTGDYGYTF

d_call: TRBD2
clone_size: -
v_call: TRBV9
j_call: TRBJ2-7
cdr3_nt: TGTGCCAGCAGCCAACTAGCGGGGGAACTCTACGAGCAGTACTTC
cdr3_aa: CASSQLAGELYEQYF

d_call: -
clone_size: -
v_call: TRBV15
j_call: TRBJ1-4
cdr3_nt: TGTGCCACCAGCAGAGATGGTCAGGGGCTAACTGAAAAACTGTTTTTT
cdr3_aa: CATSRDGQGLTEKLFF

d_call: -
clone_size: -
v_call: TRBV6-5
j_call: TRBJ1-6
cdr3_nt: TGTGCCAGCAGTTACTCGAGAAGTTTCCCCTCACCCCTCCACTTT
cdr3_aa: CASSYSRSFPSPLHF

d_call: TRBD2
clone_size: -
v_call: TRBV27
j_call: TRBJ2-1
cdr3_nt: TGTGCCAGCCAGGGGCTCCAGCGGGGGAGCTACAATGAGCAGTTCTTC
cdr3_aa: CASQGLQRGSYNEQFF

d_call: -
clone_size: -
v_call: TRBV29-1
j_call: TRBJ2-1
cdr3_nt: TGCAGCGCCCTGACTAACTCCTACAATGAGCAGTTCTTC
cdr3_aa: CSALTNSYNEQFF

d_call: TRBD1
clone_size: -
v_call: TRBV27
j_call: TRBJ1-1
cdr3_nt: TGTGCCAGCAGTTTACAGCCAGGGGGCAACACTGAAGCTTTCTTT
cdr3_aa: CASSLQPGGNTEAFF

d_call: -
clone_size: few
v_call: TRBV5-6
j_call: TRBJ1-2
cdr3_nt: TGTGCCAGCAGCTTGGGAGACAGCTCTCCCTACTATGGCTACACCTTC
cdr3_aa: CASSLGDSSPYYGYTF

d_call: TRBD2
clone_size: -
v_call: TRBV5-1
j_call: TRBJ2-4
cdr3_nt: TGCGCCAGCAGCTTGCGGGGGGGCCTACGTGACATTCAGTACTTC
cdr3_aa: CASSLRGGLRDIQYF

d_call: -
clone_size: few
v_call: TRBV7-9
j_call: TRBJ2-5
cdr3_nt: TGTGCCAGCAGCTTCGCGAAAGAGACCCAGTACTTC
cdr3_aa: CASSFAKETQYF

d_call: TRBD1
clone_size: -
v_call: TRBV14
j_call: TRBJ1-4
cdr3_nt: TGTGCCAGCAGACGGACAGGGTCTAATGAAAAACTGTTTTTT
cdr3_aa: CASRRTGSNEKLFF

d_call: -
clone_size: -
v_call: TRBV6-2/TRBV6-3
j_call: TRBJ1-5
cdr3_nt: TGTGCCAGCAGCCTCGGAGGGAAGGGCAATCAGCCCCAGCATTTT
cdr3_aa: CASSLGGKGNQPQHF

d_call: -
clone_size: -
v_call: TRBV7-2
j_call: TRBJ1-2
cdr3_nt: TGTGCCAGCAGCTTAGGAGCCGGGTTAGGCTATGGCTACACCTTC
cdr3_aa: CASSLGAGLGYGYTF

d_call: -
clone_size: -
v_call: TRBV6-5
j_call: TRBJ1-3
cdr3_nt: TGTGCCAGCAGCGGACAGTTGGGTGGAAACACCATATATTTT
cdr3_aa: CASSGQLGGNTIYF

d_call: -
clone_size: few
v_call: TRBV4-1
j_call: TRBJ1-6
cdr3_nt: TGCGCCAGCAGCCGGGACAACGATAATTCACCCCTCCACTTT
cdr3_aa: CASSRDNDNSPLHF

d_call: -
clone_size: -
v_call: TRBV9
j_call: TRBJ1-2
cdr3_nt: TGTGCCAGCAGCGTAGGCGGGAAGAACGTCTATGGCTACACCTTC
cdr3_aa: CASSVGGKNVYGYTF

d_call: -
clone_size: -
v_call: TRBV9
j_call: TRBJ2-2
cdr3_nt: TGTGCCAGCAGCGTAGCTCACAGGCGAGCGAACACCGGGGAGCTGTTTTTT
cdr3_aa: CASSVAHRRANTGELFF

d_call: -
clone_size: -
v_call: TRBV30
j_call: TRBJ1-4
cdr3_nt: TGTGCCTGGAGGGGGGAGGGGCTAGGTGAAAAACTGTTTTTT
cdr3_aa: CAWRGEGLGEKLFF

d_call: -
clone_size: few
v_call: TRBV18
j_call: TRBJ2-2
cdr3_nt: TGTGCCAGCTCACAACAAAAGACCGGGGAGCTGTTTTTT
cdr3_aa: CASSQQKTGELFF

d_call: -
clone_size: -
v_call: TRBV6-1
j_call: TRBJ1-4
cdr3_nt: TGTGCCAGCAGTGACGCGGGGTATGCAACTAATGAAAAACTGTTTTTT
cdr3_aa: CASSDAGYATNEKLFF

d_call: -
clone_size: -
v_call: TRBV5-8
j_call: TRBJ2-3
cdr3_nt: TGTGCCAGCAGCCTGGGGGTCGGGGTCACAGATACGCAGTATTTT
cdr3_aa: CASSLGVGVTDTQYF

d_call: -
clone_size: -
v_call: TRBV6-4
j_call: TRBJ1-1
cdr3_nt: TGTGCCAGCAGTGCCCTTACAGCTAACACTGAAGCTTTCTTT
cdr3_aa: CASSALTANTEAFF

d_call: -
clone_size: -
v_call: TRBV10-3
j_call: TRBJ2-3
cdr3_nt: TGTGCCATCAGTGAGGGACAGCCGAGCACAGATACGCAGTATTTT
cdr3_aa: CAISEGQPSTDTQYF

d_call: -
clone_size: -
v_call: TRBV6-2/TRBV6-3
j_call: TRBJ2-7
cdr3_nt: TGTGCCAGCAGCCTCACAGAAGGTCTCGAGCAGTACTTC
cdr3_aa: CASSLTEGLEQYF

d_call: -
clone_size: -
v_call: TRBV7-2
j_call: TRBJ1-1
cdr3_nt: TGTGCCAGCAGCTTTAATCCCCACACTGAAGCTTTCTTT
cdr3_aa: CASSFNPHTEAFF

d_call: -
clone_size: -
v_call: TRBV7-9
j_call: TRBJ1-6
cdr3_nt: TGTGCCAGCAGCTTACAGGGGACCTCTCCATATTCGCCCCTCCACTTT
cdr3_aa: CASSLQGTSPYSPLHF

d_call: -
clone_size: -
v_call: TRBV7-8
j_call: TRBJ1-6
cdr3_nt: TGTGCCAGCAGCGTCTCGCCAGTCCCTAATTCACCCCTCCACTTT
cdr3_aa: CASSVSPVPNSPLHF

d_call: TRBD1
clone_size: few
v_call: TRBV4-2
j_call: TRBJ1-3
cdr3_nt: TGTGCCAGCAGCCACGGGGACAGGTTCGGAAACACCATATATTTT
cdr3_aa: CASSHGDRFGNTIYF

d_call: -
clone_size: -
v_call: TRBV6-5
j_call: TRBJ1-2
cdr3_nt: TGTGCCAGCAGGCCCGGACGGGGCTATGGCTACACCTTC
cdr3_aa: CASRPGRGYGYTF

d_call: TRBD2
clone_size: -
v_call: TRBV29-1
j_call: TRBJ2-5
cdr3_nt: TGCAGCGTTTCTCAGGGCAGCGGGGGAGAGACCCAGTACTTC
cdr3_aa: CSVSQGSGGETQYF

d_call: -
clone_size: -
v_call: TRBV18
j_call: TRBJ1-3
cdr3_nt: TGTGCCAGCTCGCCTTGGCCCGGAAACACCATATATTTT
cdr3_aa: CASSPWPGNTIYF

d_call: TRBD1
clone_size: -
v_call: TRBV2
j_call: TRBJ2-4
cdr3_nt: TGTGCCAGCAGTGTGCAGGGGGCAGGCATTCAGTACTTC
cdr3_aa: CASSVQGAGIQYF

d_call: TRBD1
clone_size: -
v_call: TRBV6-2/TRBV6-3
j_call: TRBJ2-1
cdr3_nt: TGTGCCAGCAGTTCTGGTATAGGGACAGGGCCCAGGGGTGAGCAGTTCTTC
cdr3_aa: CASSSGIGTGPRGEQFF

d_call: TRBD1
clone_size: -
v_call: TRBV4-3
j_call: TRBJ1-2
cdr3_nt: TGCGCCAGCAGCCGGGGGACAGGAACTTCGAGGGGCTATGGCTACACCTTC
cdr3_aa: CASSRGTGTSRGYGYTF

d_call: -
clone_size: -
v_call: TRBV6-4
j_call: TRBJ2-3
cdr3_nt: TGTGCCAGCAGTGACGGGTGGCGGAGCACAGATACGCAGTATTTT
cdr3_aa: CASSDGWRSTDTQYF

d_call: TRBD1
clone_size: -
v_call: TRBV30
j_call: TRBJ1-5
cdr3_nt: TGTGCCTGGAGTATTAAAGGGACAGGTGGCCAGCCCCAGCATTTT
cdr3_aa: CAWSIKGTGGQPQHF

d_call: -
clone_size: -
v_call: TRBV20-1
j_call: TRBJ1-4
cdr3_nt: TGCAGTGCGCTAGAGGTGGAAAAACTGTTTTTT
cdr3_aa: CSALEVEKLFF

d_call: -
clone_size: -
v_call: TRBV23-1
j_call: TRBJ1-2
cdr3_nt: TGCGCCAGCAGCCGGACCAGGGTATTGCATGGCTACACCTTC
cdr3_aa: CASSRTRVLHGYTF

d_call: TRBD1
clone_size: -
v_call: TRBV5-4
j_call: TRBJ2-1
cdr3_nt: TGTGCCAGCACCCCCGGGACAGGCCACTACAATGAGCAGTTCTTC
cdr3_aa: CASTPGTGHYNEQFF

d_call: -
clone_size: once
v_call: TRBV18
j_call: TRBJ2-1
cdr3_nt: TGTGCCAGCTCACGGGGCAGGGGCCACAATGAGCAGTTCTTC
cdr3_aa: CASSRGRGHNEQFF

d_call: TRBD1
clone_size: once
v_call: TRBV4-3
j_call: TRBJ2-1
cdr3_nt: TGCGCCAGCAGCCAGTCGCAGGGGGATGAGCAGTTCTTC
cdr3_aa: CASSQSQGDEQFF

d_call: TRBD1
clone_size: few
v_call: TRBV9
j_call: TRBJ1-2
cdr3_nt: TGTGCCAGCCAAACAGGGGGCCGTGGCTACACCTTC
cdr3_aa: CASQTGGRGYTF

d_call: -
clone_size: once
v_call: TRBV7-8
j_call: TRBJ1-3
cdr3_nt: TGTGCCAGCAGGACACTCGACTCTGGAAACACCATATATTTT
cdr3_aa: CASRTLDSGNTIYF

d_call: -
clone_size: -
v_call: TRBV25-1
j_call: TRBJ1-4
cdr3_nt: TGTGCCAGCAGTGACGCCCGAGGGTGGGGTGAAAAACTGTTTTTT
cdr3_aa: CASSDARGWGEKLFF

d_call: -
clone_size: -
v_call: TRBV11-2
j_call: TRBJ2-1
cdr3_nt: TGTGCCAGCAGCTTAAAGAATCCCGCGTACAATGAGCAGTTCTTC
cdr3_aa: CASSLKNPAYNEQFF

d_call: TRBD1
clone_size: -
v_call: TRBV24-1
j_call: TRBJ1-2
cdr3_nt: TGTGCCACCAGTGACATAGACAGGGATGGCTATGGCTACACCTTC
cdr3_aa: CATSDIDRDGYGYTF

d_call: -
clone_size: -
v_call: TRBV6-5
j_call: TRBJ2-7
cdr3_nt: TGTGCCAGCAGACTACGGGGATCCTACGAGCAGTACTTC
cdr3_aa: CASRLRGSYEQYF

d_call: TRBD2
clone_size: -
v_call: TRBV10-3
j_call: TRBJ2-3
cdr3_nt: TGTGCCATCAGTGGACGACTAGCGCATAACACAGATACGCAGTATTTT
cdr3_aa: CAISGRLAHNTDTQYF

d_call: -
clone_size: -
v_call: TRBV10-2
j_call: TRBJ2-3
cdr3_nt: TGCGCCAGCAGTGAGGGGGCGTGGGATACGCAGTATTTT
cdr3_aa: CASSEGAWDTQYF

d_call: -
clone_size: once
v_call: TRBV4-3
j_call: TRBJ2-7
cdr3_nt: TGCGCCAGCAGCCAGGCCGTGGAGGGAGAGCAGTACTTC
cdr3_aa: CASSQAVEGEQYF

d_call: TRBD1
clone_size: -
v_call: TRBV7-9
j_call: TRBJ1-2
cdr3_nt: TGTGCCAGCAGCTTGGGGACAGGCCTTAACTATGGCTACACCTTC
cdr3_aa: CASSLGTGLNYGYTF

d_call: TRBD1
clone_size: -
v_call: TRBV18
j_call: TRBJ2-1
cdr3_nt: TGTGCCAGCTCATCGCAGACAGGGGGCGTTCGCAATGAGCAGTTCTTC
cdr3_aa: CASSSQTGGVRNEQFF